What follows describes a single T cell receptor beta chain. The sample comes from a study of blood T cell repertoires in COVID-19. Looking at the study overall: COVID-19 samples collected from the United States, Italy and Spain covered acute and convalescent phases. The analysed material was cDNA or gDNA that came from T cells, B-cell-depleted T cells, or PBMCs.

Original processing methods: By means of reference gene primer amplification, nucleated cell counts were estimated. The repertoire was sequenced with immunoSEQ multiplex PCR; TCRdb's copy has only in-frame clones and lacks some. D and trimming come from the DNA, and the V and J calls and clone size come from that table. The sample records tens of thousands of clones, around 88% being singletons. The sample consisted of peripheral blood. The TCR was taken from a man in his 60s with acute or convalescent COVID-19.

The CDR3 protein is CASRPGTGDTYEQYF. The CDR3, as DNA: TGTGCCAGCAGGCCTGGGACAGGGGACACCTACGAGCAGTACTTC. The chain joins TRBV28 to TRBJ2-7; 10 bases align to TRBD1. The CDR3 covers 15 residues. V lost 6 bases to trimming and J lost 2 bases; unmatched junction nucleotides: 7. Germline CDR1 and CDR2: MDHEN and SYDVKM.